This is a list of T cell receptor beta chains from one sample in a study of blood T cells in healthy people across ages. TCRdb reanalysed the 5' RACE reads using MiXCR and keeps one entry per CDR3 protein. The sample holds 1.5 million or so distinct CDR3 sequences, around two fifths seen once. The sequenced sample was blood. These receptors all come from a woman aged 18-29 years in good health. CDR3s include the opening cysteine and the closing phenylalanine or tryptophan. The order of the fields is D gene, V gene, J gene, clone size, CDR3 DNA, CDR3 protein. The D gene is left open where the match is weak. Clone size is shown for a subset of rows, as once, few, many or a class of expanded clone.

TRBD2	TRBV5-1	TRBJ2-7	many	TGCGCCAGCAGGAGACTAGCGGGATCCTACGAGCAGTACTTC	CASRRLAGSYEQYF
NA	TRBV12-3/TRBV12-4	TRBJ1-5	NA	TGTGCCAGCAGCCGCGGGTTCACCCAGCCCCAGCATTTT	CASSRGFTQPQHF
NA	TRBV10-3	TRBJ2-3	NA	TGTGCCATCAGTGAGTCGAGGGCCCTAGGGGATACGCAGTATTTT	CAISESRALGDTQYF
NA	TRBV6-1	TRBJ2-1	few	TGTGCCAGCAGTGAACGGGTGGGGAGTGGGCAGTTCTTC	CASSERVGSGQFF
TRBD2	TRBV6-1	TRBJ2-2	NA	TGTGCCAGCAGTAAGCTAGGGACTAGCCGTAACACCGGGGAGCTGTTTTTT	CASSKLGTSRNTGELFF
TRBD2	TRBV20-1	TRBJ2-3	NA	TGCAGTGCCCAAGGGACTAGCGGAGACATAGATACGCAGTATTTT	CSAQGTSGDIDTQYF
NA	TRBV6-1	TRBJ2-7	few	TGTGCCAGCAGTGGACAGAACGCCTACGAGCAGTACTTC	CASSGQNAYEQYF
TRBD1	TRBV20-1	TRBJ2-6	NA	TGCAGTGCTACAGGGACAGGGGTCTGGGCCAACGTCCTGACTTTC	CSATGTGVWANVLTF
NA	TRBV2	TRBJ2-5	NA	TGTGCCAGCGGCCCCAATATAGAGACCCAGTACTTC	CASGPNIETQYF
TRBD1	TRBV20-1	TRBJ1-5	NA	TGCAGTGCCCAGGGACAGGTCCTAAGCAATCAGCCCCAGCATTTT	CSAQGQVLSNQPQHF
NA	TRBV10-3	TRBJ1-3	few	TGTGCCATCAGTGACAATGGAAACACCATATATTTT	CAISDNGNTIYF
NA	TRBV7-2	TRBJ1-1	few	TGTGCCAGCAGCTCAAAAGGGACTGAAGCTTTCTTT	CASSSKGTEAFF
NA	TRBV4-1	TRBJ1-1	NA	TGCGCCAGCAGCCGATCCCCGCAGGGATTAAACACTGAAGCTTTCTTT	CASSRSPQGLNTEAFF